This is a list of T cell receptor beta chains from one sample in a study of Ad26.COV2.S vaccination and SARS-CoV-2 variants. Generated by immunoSEQ multiplex PCR, the TCRdb table keeps only in-frame clones and is missing some. The sample lists hundreds of thousands of clones; roughly 90% were seen once. Here the sequenced sample was peripheral blood, taken in a trial of Ad26.COV2.S vaccine versus placebo. These receptors were taken from a person aged 18-60 years who received the Ad26.COV2.S COVID-19 vaccine or a placebo. CDR3s leave out the opening cysteine and the closing phenylalanine or tryptophan.

v_call	j_call	cdr3_aa
TRBV19	TRBJ1-2	ASSIVGTASPYGYT
TRBV7-2	TRBJ1-1	ASSPHGTANTEAF
TRBV18	TRBJ2-3	ASSPPGLAGTDTQY
TRBV28	TRBJ2-7	ASYPGTGPYEQY
TRBV28	TRBJ2-7	ASTVTGRVDEQY
TRBV5-4	TRBJ1-6	ASSLGQGGNSPLH
TRBV6-5	TRBJ1-1	ASSYNNRQSEAF
TRBV7-9	TRBJ1-5	ASSTDGYSNQPQH
TRBV6-2/TRBV6-3	TRBJ2-3	ASSPTSFSEDTQY
TRBV11-2	TRBJ2-3	ASRPMGHFTDTQY
TRBV7-2	TRBJ2-5	ASSSTRAGETQY
TRBV29-1	TRBJ2-3	SAGRGAGGPPLY
TRBV4-1	TRBJ1-1	ASSNWTDLNTEAF
TRBV2	TRBJ2-7	ASTDGPYEQY
TRBV3-1/TRBV3-2	TRBJ2-7	ASSPSVGGYEQY
TRBV27	TRBJ2-6	ASSFTGAGANVLT
TRBV7-2	TRBJ1-6	ASSPGPQSLH
TRBV11-2	TRBJ1-6	ASSLEPYSPLH
TRBV19	TRBJ1-1	ASSIVRPQNTEAF
TRBV6-2/TRBV6-3	TRBJ1-1	ASSYTHRVEAF
TRBV7-9	TRBJ2-5	ASSLVPSGVETQY
TRBV6-1	TRBJ2-7	ASSEGREQY
TRBV4-2	TRBJ2-7	ASSQEGGEAGLSSYEQY
TRBV4-3	TRBJ1-3	ASSQESGGLGNTIY
TRBV7-6	TRBJ1-2	ASSQEGQGSGYT
TRBV28	TRBJ1-1	ASSPRLVLGVMNTEAF
TRBV19	TRBJ2-1	ASSGLKSYNEQF
TRBV6-2/TRBV6-3	TRBJ2-3	ASSYATTSTDTQY
TRBV9	TRBJ1-1	ASSSAAGLNTEAF
TRBV27	TRBJ2-1	ASSLSPTSGYNEQF
TRBV11-2	TRBJ1-3	ASSSYRGSGNTIY
TRBV5-6	TRBJ1-2	ASKTGYSNYGYT
TRBV7-2	TRBJ2-1	ASSLAALNSYNEQF
TRBV9	TRBJ1-2	ASSVVLGYGYT
TRBV18	TRBJ1-2	ASSPDEGDGYT
TRBV6-2/TRBV6-3	TRBJ2-7	ASSYSGTGDIYEQY
TRBV5-4	TRBJ2-5	ASSRDQETQY
TRBV14	TRBJ1-2	ASSQEDSYGYT
TRBV3-1/TRBV3-2	TRBJ2-7	ASSGGAGDPYEQY
TRBV30	TRBJ2-3	AWGWASGGRGTDTQY
TRBV5-1	TRBJ2-7	ASSSLGLSYEQY
TRBV18	TRBJ1-1	ASSPKDTEAF
TRBV19	TRBJ2-3	ASSVRGGGEDTQY
TRBV28	TRBJ1-2	ASLRVDYGYT